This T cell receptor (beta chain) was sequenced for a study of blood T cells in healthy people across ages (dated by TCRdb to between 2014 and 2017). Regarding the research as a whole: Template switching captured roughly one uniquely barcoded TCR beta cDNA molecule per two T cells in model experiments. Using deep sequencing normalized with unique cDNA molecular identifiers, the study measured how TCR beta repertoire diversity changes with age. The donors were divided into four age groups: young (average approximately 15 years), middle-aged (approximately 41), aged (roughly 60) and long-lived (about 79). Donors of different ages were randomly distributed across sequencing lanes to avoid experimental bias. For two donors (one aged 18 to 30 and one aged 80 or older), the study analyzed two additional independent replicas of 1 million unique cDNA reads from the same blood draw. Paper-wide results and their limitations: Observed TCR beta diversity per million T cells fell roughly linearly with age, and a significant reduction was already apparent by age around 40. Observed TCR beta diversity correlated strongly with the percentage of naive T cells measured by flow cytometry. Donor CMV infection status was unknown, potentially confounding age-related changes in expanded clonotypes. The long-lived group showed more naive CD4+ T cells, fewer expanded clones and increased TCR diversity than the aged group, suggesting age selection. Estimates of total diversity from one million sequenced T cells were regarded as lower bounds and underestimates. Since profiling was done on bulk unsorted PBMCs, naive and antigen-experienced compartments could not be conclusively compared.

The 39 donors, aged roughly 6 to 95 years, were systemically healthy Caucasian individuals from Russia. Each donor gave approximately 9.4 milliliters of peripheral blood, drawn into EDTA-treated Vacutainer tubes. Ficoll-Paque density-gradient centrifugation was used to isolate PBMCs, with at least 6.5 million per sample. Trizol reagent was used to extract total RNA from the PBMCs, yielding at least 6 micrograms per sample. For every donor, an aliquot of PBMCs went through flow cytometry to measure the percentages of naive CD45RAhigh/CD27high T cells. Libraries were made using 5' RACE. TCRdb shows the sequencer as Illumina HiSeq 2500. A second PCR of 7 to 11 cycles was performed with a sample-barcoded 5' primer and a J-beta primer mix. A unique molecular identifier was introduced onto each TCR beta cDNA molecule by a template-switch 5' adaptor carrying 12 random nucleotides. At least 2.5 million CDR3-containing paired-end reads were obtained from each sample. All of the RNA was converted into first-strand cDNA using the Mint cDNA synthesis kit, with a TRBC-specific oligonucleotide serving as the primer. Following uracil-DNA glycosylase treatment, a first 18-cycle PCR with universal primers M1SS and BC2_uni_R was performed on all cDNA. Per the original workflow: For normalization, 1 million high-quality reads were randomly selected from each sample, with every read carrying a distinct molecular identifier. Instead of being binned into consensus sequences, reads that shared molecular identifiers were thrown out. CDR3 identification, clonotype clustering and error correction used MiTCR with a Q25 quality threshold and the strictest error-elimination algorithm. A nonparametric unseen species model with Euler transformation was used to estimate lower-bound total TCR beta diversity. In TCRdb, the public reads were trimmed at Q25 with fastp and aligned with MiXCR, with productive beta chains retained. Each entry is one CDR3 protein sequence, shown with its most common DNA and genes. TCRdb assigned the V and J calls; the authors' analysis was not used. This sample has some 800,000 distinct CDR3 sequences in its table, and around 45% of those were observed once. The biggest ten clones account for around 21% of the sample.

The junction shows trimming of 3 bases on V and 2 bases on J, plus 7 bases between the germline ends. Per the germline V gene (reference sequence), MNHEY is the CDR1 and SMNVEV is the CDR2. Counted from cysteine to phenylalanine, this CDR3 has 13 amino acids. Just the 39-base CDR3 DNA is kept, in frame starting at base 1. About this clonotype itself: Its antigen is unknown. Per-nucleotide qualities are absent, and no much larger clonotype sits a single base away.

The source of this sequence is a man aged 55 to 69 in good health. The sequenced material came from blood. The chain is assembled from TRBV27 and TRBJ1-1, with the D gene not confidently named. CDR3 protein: CASSFSHNTEAFF. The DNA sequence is TGTGCCAGCAGTTTCAGTCACAACACTGAAGCTTTCTTT.